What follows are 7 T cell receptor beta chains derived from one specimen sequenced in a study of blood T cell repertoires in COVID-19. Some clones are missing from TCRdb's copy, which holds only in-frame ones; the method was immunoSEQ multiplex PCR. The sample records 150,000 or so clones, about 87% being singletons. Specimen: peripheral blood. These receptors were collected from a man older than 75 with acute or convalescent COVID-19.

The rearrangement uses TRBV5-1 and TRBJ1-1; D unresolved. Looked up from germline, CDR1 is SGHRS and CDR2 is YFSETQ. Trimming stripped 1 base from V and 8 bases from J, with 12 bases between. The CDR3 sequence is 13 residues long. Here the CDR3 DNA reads TGCGCCAGCAGCTTGACTTACACAGAAGAAGCTTTCTTT. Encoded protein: CASSLTYTEEAFF.

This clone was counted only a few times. DNA of the CDR3: TGTGCCAGCTCACCGGAGGGGTCCGGCGATGAAAAACTGTTTTTT. This encodes CASSPEGSGDEKLFF. This sequence joins TRBV18 and TRBJ1-4; tentative D call: TRBD1 (5 bases). CDR1 is KGHSH and CDR2 is LQKENI in the germline V gene. Trimming took off 3 bases at V and 6 bases at J, with 14 bases between the two ends. The CDR3 length is 15 residues.

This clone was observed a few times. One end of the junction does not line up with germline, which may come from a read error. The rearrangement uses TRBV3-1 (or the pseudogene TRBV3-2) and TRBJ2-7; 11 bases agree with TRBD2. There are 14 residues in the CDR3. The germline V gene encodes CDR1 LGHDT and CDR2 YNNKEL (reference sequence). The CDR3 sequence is CASSQTGTSGSPNF. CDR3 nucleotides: TGTGCCAGCAGCCAAACCGGGACTAGCGGCTCCCCCAACTTC.

CDR3 sequence: CASSAHRGGATGELFF. The CDR3 coding sequence is TGTGCCAGCAGTGCCCACCGGGGGGGGGCGACCGGGGAGCTGTTTTTT. This chain connects TRBV6-1 to TRBJ2-2; 8 bases match TRBD2. J gave up 5 bases and V 4 bases, and 9 bases lay outside the gene matches. This CDR3 is built from 16 residues. Germline V gene data show CDR1 as MNHNS and CDR2 as SASEGT.

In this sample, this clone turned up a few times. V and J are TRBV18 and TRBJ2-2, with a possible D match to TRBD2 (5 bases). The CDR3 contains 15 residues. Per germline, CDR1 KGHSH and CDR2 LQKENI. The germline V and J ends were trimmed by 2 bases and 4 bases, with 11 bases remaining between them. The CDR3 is CASSPFGEFTGELFF. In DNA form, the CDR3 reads TGTGCCAGCTCACCATTCGGGGAATTCACCGGGGAGCTGTTTTTT. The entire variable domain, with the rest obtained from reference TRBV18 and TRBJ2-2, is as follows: NAGVMQNPRHLVRRRGQEARLRCSPMKGHSHVYWYRQLPEEGLKFMVYLQKENIIDESGMPKERFSAEFPKEGPSILRIQQVVRGDSAAYFCASSPFGEFTGELFFGEGSRLTVL.

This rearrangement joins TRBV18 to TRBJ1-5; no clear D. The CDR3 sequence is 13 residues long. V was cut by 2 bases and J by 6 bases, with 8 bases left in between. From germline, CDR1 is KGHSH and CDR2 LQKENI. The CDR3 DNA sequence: TGTGCCAGCTCACCAGCACCCAGTCAGCCCCAGCATTTT. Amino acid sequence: CASSPAPSQPQHF.

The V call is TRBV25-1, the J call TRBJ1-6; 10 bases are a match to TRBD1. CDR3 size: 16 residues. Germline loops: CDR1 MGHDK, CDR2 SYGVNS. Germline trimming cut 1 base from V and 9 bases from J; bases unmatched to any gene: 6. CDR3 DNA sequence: TGTGCCAGCAGTGAATGGGACAGGGGCGTAGGTTCACCCCTCCACTTT. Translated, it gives CASSEWDRGVGSPLHF.